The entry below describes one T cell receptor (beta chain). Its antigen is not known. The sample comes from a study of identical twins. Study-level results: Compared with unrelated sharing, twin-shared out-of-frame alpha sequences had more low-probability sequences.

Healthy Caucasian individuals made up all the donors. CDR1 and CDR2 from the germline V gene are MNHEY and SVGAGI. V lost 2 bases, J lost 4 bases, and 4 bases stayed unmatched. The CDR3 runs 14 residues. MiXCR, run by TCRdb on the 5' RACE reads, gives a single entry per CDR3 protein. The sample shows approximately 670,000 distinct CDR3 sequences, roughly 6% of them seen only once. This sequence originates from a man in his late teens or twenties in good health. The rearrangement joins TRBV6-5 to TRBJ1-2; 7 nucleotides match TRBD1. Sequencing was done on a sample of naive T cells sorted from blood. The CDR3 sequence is CASSYVQGGYGYTF. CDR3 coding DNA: TGTGCCAGCAGTTACGTCCAGGGGGGCTATGGCTACACCTTC.